Shown below are 28 T cell receptor beta chains from a single sample sequenced in a study of CD8 T cells in ankylosing spondylitis (dated by TCRdb to the late 2010s). The library was produced with 5' RACE. The run used an Illumina HiSeq 2500. Using fastp trimming at Q25 and MiXCR clonotype assembly, TCRdb reanalyzed the public sequencing data and kept in-frame beta chains. Duplicate CDR3 protein sequences are folded into a single record with the most common DNA and genes. The sample has about 140,000 distinct CDR3 sequences on record, 8% to 9% of them singletons. The ten largest clonotypes hold about 7.3% of the sample. Sequencing used synovial fluid, either unsorted or a sorted T cell fraction (not recorded which). The receptors come from a male donor with ankylosing spondylitis.

This clonotype turned up a few times. The genes are TRBV9 and TRBJ2-1; a possible D gene is TRBD2 (6 bases). With 4 bases removed from V and 0 bases from J, the gap between germline ends came to 14 bases. CDR1 and CDR2 (germline): SGDLS, YYNGEE. The CDR3 loop spans 16 amino acids. CDR3 sequence (DNA): TGTGCCAGCAGCCCGCGGGGTGGGAGCTCCTACAATGAGCAGTTCTTC. It is translated as CASSPRGGSSYNEQFF.

At least ten counts were recorded for this clonotype. The V call is TRBV7-2, the J call TRBJ2-7; 10 bases map to TRBD2. The CDR3 spans 15 residues. Germline V CDR1 and CDR2: SGHTA, FQGNSA. Trimming took 2 bases from V and 5 from J; bases not matched to a gene: 6. CDR3 coding DNA: TGTGCCAGCAGCTTATCAGCGGGAGGGCCTGACGAGCAGTACTTC. Its translation is CASSLSAGGPDEQYF.

The chain recombines TRBV7-2 with TRBJ1-1; a weak D match, TRBD1 (5 bases). The CDR3 spans 14 residues. Germline V gene data show CDR1 as SGHTA and CDR2 as FQGNSA. The V gene lost 2 bases and the J gene lost 5 bases, with 12 bases spanning the gap. The CDR3 here is CASSLWATATEAFF. The CDR3 DNA is TGTGCCAGCAGCTTATGGGCGACAGCAACTGAAGCTTTCTTT.

Many counts were recorded for this clonotype. The chain links TRBV9 to TRBJ1-1; D is possibly TRBD1 (5 bases). The CDR3 is made up of 13 amino acids. The V end lost 7 bases, the J end lost 0 bases, and 10 bases lay between the germline ends. Germline loops: CDR1 SGDLS, CDR2 YYNGEE. The CDR3 sequence is CASQTALNTEAFF. DNA for the CDR3: TGTGCCAGCCAGACAGCTCTGAACACTGAAGCTTTCTTT.

In this sample, this clonotype turned up a few times. The chain combines TRBV20-1 with TRBJ2-3; 9 bases line up with TRBD2. There are 13 residues in the CDR3. CDR1 is DFQATT, CDR2 SNEGSKA, per germline (reference sequence). V shed 4 bases, J shed 4 bases, and the junction held 3 bases outside the gene matches. CDR3 in amino acids: CSATAGGADTQYF. In nucleotides, the CDR3 is TGCAGTGCTACAGCGGGAGGCGCAGATACGCAGTATTTT.

This clonotype has just a few counts. The rearrangement uses TRBV4-2 and TRBJ2-7; 12 nucleotides line up with TRBD2. Germline V gene sequence: CDR1 LGHNA, CDR2 YNFKEQ. J lost 2 bases, V lost 1 base, and 6 bases had no gene match. The CDR3 runs to 17 residues. This CDR3 is CASSQGLAGATAYEQYF. The CDR3 region has the DNA TGTGCCAGCAGCCAAGGACTAGCGGGGGCCACAGCCTACGAGCAGTACTTC.

This clonotype occurred a few times. The rearrangement uses TRBV2 and TRBJ2-1; 8 bases are shared with TRBD2. V shed 10 bases and J 0 bases; nucleotides not matched to a gene: 5. This CDR3 has 14 residues. Germline V gene lookup returns CDR1 SNHLY and CDR2 FYNNEI. The DNA for the CDR3 is TGTGCCACCGATACTAGCGGCTCCTACAATGAGCAGTTCTTC. Its translation: CATDTSGSYNEQFF.

This clonotype occurred many times. V is TRBV6-6 and J is TRBJ2-5; 7 nucleotides agree with TRBD1. The germline gives CDR1 MNHNY, CDR2 SVGAGI (reference sequence). V was pared by 4 bases and J by 5 bases, with 7 bases of the junction left unmatched. The CDR3 is made up of 14 amino acids. CDR3 in amino acids: CASSLPGQKETQYF. The CDR3 DNA reads TGTGCCAGCAGTTTACCGGGACAGAAGGAGACCCAGTACTTC.

This clonotype was observed many times. The chain joins TRBV12-3 or TRBV12-4 to TRBJ1-3, with a possible D match to TRBD1 (5 bases). With 6 bases removed from V and 2 bases from J, the gap between germline ends came to 17 bases. The CDR3 runs 16 residues. The CDR3 reads CASSPYLGVAGNTIYF. The CDR3, as DNA: TGTGCCAGCAGCCCTTATTTAGGGGTTGCTGGAAACACCATATATTTT.

This clonotype was counted many times. The CDR3 region has the DNA TGTGCCATCAGTGTGCAGCTCTTGAGGGAGCAGTACTTC. Translating gives CAISVQLLREQYF. V and J are TRBV10-3 and TRBJ2-7, with D unresolved. Germline lookup yields CDR1 ENHRY and CDR2 SYGVKD. Between the trimmed V and J ends, which lost 4 bases and 7 bases, there was a span of 14 bases. CDR3 length equals 13 residues.

V gene TRBV20-1 combines with J gene TRBJ2-3; TRBD1 matches 7 bases. This CDR3 is built from 13 residues. The ends lost 0 bases at V and 5 bases at J; junction bases unmatched: 2. Germline CDR1 is DFQATT and CDR2 is SNEGSKA (reference sequence). CDR3 DNA sequence: TGCAGTGCTAGAGATAGGGGGCGAGATACGCAGTATTTT. Translated, it gives CSARDRGRDTQYF.

In its sample, this clonotype was seen a few times. The chain is built from TRBV6-5 and TRBJ1-1; D perhaps matches TRBD1 (5 bases). CDR1 and CDR2 (germline): MNHEY, SVGAGI. The CDR3 sequence is 14 residues long. V lost 2 bases, J lost 7 bases, and 14 bases lay in between. CDR3 residues: CASSYNSGSGEAFF. The CDR3 DNA reads as TGTGCCAGCAGTTACAATTCAGGGTCGGGTGAAGCTTTCTTT.

This clonotype occurred a few times. This rearrangement joins TRBV7-9 to TRBJ2-7; TRBD1 is a possible D gene (5 bases). Trimming removed 5 bases from V and 3 bases from J, with 14 bases in between. The CDR3 totals 14 residues. Germline CDR1 reads SEHNR; CDR2 reads FQNEAQ (reference sequence). This chain's CDR3 is CASSIGARVYEQYF. In DNA form, the CDR3 reads TGTGCCAGCAGCATAGGGGCCAGGGTCTACGAGCAGTACTTC.

The table lists this clonotype with a few counts. The genes are TRBV5-1 and TRBJ2-6, with D maybe TRBD1 (5 bases). Trimming left V 3 bases short and J 2 bases short, with 12 bases between. Germline V lookup: CDR1 SGHRS, CDR2 YFSETQ. The CDR3 length is 16 residues. CDR3 bases: TGCGCCAGCAGCTGGAGTTCAGGGACTGGGGCCAACGTCCTGACTTTC. Translated, it gives CASSWSSGTGANVLTF.

This clonotype was detected many times. The V and J genes are TRBV20-1 and TRBJ1-6, with unresolved D. Per the germline V gene, CDR1 is DFQATT and CDR2 is SNEGSKA (reference sequence). Trimming stripped 6 bases from V and 7 bases from J, with 16 bases between. The CDR3 consists of 14 residues. The CDR3 sequence is CSAPIRGGNSPLHF. The CDR3 DNA reads TGCAGTGCCCCAATCCGAGGTGGAAATTCACCCCTCCACTTT.

In its sample, this clonotype was seen many times. This rearrangement joins TRBV20-1 to TRBJ2-2; 9 nucleotides line up with TRBD1. This CDR3 contains 16 residues. CDR1 and CDR2 (germline): DFQATT, SNEGSKA (reference sequence). With 0 bases clipped from V and 9 bases from J, the junction kept 11 bases outside the gene matches. For the CDR3, the DNA is TGCAGTGCTAGAGATGCTGGGACAGGGAAGGGCCGGGAGCTGTTTTTT. This codes for CSARDAGTGKGRELFF.

V usage is TRBV15 and J usage is TRBJ2-3; possible D gene TRBD2, 6 bases. This CDR3 is 18 amino acids long. Germline V gene lookup returns CDR1 LNHNV and CDR2 YYDKDF (reference sequence). V was clipped by 0 bases and J by 3 bases, with 19 bases between them. The DNA for the CDR3 is TGTGCCACCAGCAGAGAAGTTGGCGGGAAGTGGGGGACAGATACGCAGTATTTT. It yields the protein CATSREVGGKWGTDTQYF. The full variable domain, in which reference TRBV15 and TRBJ2-3 provide the parts outside the CDR3, is DAMVIQNPRYQVTQFGKPVTLSCSQTLNHNVMYWYQQKSSQAPKLLFHYYDKDFNNEADTPDNFQSRRPNTSFCFLDIRSPGLGDTAMYLCATSREVGGKWGTDTQYFGPGTRLTVL.

This clonotype has ten or more counts. The chain combines TRBV24-1 with TRBJ2-1; 11 bases fit TRBD2. The length of the CDR3 is 15 residues. V shed 3 bases, J shed 7 bases, and the junction held 4 bases outside the gene matches. The germline CDR1 and CDR2 sequences are KGHDR and SFDVKD. The CDR3 bases are TGTGCCACCAGTGATCCTCGACTAGCGGGGAATGAGCAGTTCTTC. Its protein is CATSDPRLAGNEQFF.

This clonotype was recorded many times. The chain combines TRBV20-1 with TRBJ1-1; D uncertain. The germline V gene has CDR1 DFQATT and CDR2 SNEGSKA (reference sequence). CDR3 length: 14 residues. V lost 1 base to trimming and J lost 1 base, with 10 bases between them. CDR3 loop: CSARVQLSNTEAFF. The DNA for the CDR3 is TGCAGTGCTAGAGTCCAGCTTTCGAACACTGAAGCTTTCTTT.

The chain has TRBV19 and TRBJ1-5; D might be TRBD1 (5 bases). With 7 bases removed from V and 2 bases from J, the gap between germline ends came to 12 bases. Germline V gives CDR1 LNHDA, CDR2 SQIVND (reference sequence). The CDR3 runs to 14 residues. The CDR3, as DNA: TGTGCCAGTAACACAGGTCGGGGCAATCAGCCCCAGCATTTT. Translated: CASNTGRGNQPQHF.

The J gene is TRBJ2-3, the V gene TRBV7-9; D is perhaps TRBD1 (6 bases). The CDR3 is 16 amino acids. V was pared by 1 base and J by 0 bases, with 11 bases between. Germline values: CDR1 SEHNR, CDR2 FQNEAQ (reference sequence). CDR3 in DNA: TGTGCCAGCAGCTTAGGGACAGATCTCAGCACAGATACGCAGTATTTT. This translates into CASSLGTDLSTDTQYF.

This clonotype showed up many times. The J gene is TRBJ1-1, the V gene TRBV28; D is uncertain. V lost 2 bases and J 0 bases, leaving 10 bases between the germline ends. Germline assignment: CDR1 MDHEN and CDR2 SYDVKM. The CDR3 runs to 15 residues. In nucleotides, the CDR3 is TGTGCCAGCAGTTTAGGTAACTACATGAACACTGAAGCTTTCTTT. Its protein product is CASSLGNYMNTEAFF.

This clonotype was recorded many times. The V call is TRBV20-1, the J call TRBJ1-2, with TRBD1 identical over 12 bases. The CDR3 is 16 amino acids. Germline lookup yields CDR1 DFQATT and CDR2 SNEGSKA (reference sequence). V gave up 6 bases and J gave up 8 bases; unmatched junction bases: 16. The CDR3 protein is CSAAPVPGQGADGYTF. CDR3 sequence (DNA): TGCAGTGCCGCACCGGTCCCGGGACAGGGGGCAGACGGCTACACCTTC.

V is TRBV15 and J is TRBJ2-6, with D possibly matching TRBD1 (5 bases). The CDR3 has 16 amino acids. V lost 3 bases and J lost 1, with 10 bases in between. Germline values: CDR1 LNHNV, CDR2 YYDKDF (reference sequence). The CDR3 bases are TGTGCCACCAGCAGCAGACAGTTTTCTGGGGCCAACGTCCTGACTTTC. Protein sequence: CATSSRQFSGANVLTF.

V and J are TRBV2 and TRBJ2-2; unclear D gene. Trimming left V 6 bases short and J 0 bases short, with 11 bases between. The CDR3 loop spans 15 amino acids. The V gene's germline CDR1 is SNHLY and CDR2 FYNNEI. DNA for the CDR3: TGTGCCAGCAGGCCTAGAACAACGAACACCGGGGAGCTGTTTTTT. Protein: CASRPRTTNTGELFF.

This clonotype was observed at least ten times. V usage is TRBV7-2 and J usage is TRBJ2-3; D gene ambiguous. Germline V lookup: CDR1 SGHTA, CDR2 FQGNSA. The CDR3 contains 13 residues. With 4 bases removed from V and 2 bases from J, the gap between germline ends came to 7 bases. CDR3 loop: CASSYRATDTQYF. CDR3 coding DNA: TGTGCCAGCAGCTACCGGGCCACAGATACGCAGTATTTT. The whole variable domain, remainder taken from reference TRBV7-2 and TRBJ2-3, is GAGVSQSPSNKVTEKGKDVELRCDPISGHTALYWYRQSLGQGLEFLIYFQGNSAPDKSGLPSDRFSAERTGGSVSTLTIQRTQQEDSAVYLCASSYRATDTQYFGPGTRLTVL.

This clonotype was picked up a small number of times. The V gene is TRBV27, the J gene TRBJ1-2; 7 bases fit TRBD1. The CDR3 totals 17 residues. Germline values: CDR1 MNHEY, CDR2 SMNVEV (reference sequence). V was clipped by 6 bases and J by 4 bases; unmatched bases: 17. The CDR3 protein is CASSLGAINRGSYGYTF. CDR3 nucleotide sequence: TGTGCCAGCAGCCTTGGGGCGATCAACAGGGGTAGCTATGGCTACACCTTC.

The table lists this clonotype with a few counts. This chain connects TRBV20-1 to TRBJ2-4, with TRBD1 as a possible D gene (5 bases). This CDR3 contains 15 residues. V lost 3 bases, J lost 0 bases, and 12 bases lay in between. CDR1 is DFQATT and CDR2 is SNEGSKA in the germline V gene (reference sequence). The CDR3 loop reads CSARDQGLAKNIQYF. CDR3 in DNA: TGCAGTGCTAGGGACCAGGGATTAGCCAAAAACATTCAGTACTTC.